The 21 T cell receptor beta chains listed next were all sequenced from one sample in a study of beta chain features in type 1 diabetes (dated by TCRdb to the late 2010s). Beyond this particular receptor, the publication reports: In all four CD4+ subsets, TCRB CDR3 length was moderately but significantly shorter in type 1 diabetes patients.

The library was produced with the immunoSEQ multiplex PCR assay. The entire isolated RNA was reverse transcribed using the High Capacity cDNA Reverse Transcription Kit, and thus expressed TCRB transcripts were sequenced. TCRdb stores this immuneACCESS table with in-frame sequences only. Part of the clones is absent; in the studies checked, under half of the shortfall reflects unresolved V genes, and no reason is known for the rest. The sample table holds a few hundred thousand clones, of which around 12% were seen once. The ten most abundant clones make up 0.0095% to 0.013% of the sample. These receptors have no known antigen. The sequencing sample was made of naive CD4+ T cells from blood. This sample's cell subset or site label indicates: true naive CD4+ T cells. The receptors stem from a woman aged 18-29 years with type 1 diabetes.

A few counts support this clone. V usage is TRBV7-8 and J usage is TRBJ2-1; a possible D gene is TRBD2 (5 bases). This CDR3 has 15 amino acids. V lost 5 bases, J lost 8 bases, and 19 bases lay in between. CDR1 and CDR2 (germline): SGHVS, FQNEAQ. The CDR3 bases are TGTGCCAGCAGCCCCCGGCGAACCCTCGGGGATGAGCAGTTCTTC. It encodes CASSPRRTLGDEQFF.

The J gene is TRBJ2-7, the V gene TRBV9; 11 bases are shared with TRBD2. With 4 bases clipped from V and 4 bases from J, the junction kept 7 bases outside the gene matches. The CDR3 is made up of 15 amino acids. Per germline, CDR1 SGDLS and CDR2 YYNGEE. The CDR3 DNA reads TGTGCCAGCAGCCCTCATAGCGGGAGGGGTTACGAGCAGTACTTC. Encoded protein: CASSPHSGRGYEQYF.

This clone was seen only a few times. The chain has TRBV7-6 and TRBJ2-3; no clear D. The germline CDR1 and CDR2 sequences are SGHVS and FNYEAQ. V lost 5 bases and J lost 1, with 7 bases in between. The CDR3 consists of 13 residues. In DNA, the CDR3 is TGTGCCAGCAGCCCTCTAGGCACAGATACGCAGTATTTT. Its protein is CASSPLGTDTQYF.

The V gene is TRBV28, the J gene TRBJ2-7; weak D call: TRBD2 (5 bases). From germline, CDR1 is MDHEN and CDR2 SYDVKM. V lost 5 bases, J lost 0 bases, and 20 bases lay in between. The CDR3 is 17 amino acids. CDR3 in DNA: TGTGCCAGCAGTGTGAATCGGTGGGAGACTCTCTCCTACGAGCAGTACTTC. Its translation: CASSVNRWETLSYEQYF.

The J gene is TRBJ2-1, the V gene TRBV29-1; 7 bases map to TRBD1. The J segment lost 9 bases and the V segment lost 0 bases, leaving 5 bases of the junction unmatched. The CDR3 is 13 amino acids. Looked up from germline, CDR1 is SQVTM and CDR2 is ANQGSEA. The CDR3 sequence: CSVEEKQGIEQFF. The DNA of the CDR3 is TGCAGCGTTGAAGAAAAACAGGGGATTGAGCAGTTCTTC.

The chain employs TRBV30 and TRBJ2-1, with a weak D call TRBD1 (6 bases). Between the trimmed V and J ends, which lost 0 bases and 7 bases, there was a span of 16 bases. The V gene's germline CDR1 is GTSNPN and CDR2 SVGIG (reference sequence). There are 15 residues in the CDR3. The CDR3 DNA follows: TGTGCCTGGAGTGTAAGGGGGATCTTAGGGAATGAGCAGTTCTTC. Its protein is CAWSVRGILGNEQFF.

This clone has a handful of counts. The chain recombines TRBV7-2 with TRBJ2-5; TRBD2 matches 11 bases. From germline, CDR1 is SGHTA and CDR2 FQGNSA. This CDR3 region has 17 residues. The J segment lost 1 base and the V segment lost 1 base, leaving 5 bases of the junction unmatched. The CDR3 here is CASSLVGLAGGQETQYF. The CDR3 DNA follows: TGTGCCAGCAGCTTAGTTGGTCTAGCGGGGGGCCAAGAGACCCAGTACTTC.

This clone was observed a few times. The chain uses TRBV5-4 and TRBJ2-6, with TRBD1 matching over 11 bases. This CDR3 contains 17 residues. From germline, CDR1 is SGHNT and CDR2 YYREEE (reference sequence). The V segment lost 2 bases and the J segment 4 bases; nucleotides outside the gene matches: 5. This CDR3 reads CASSLWTGGAGANVLTF. CDR3 nucleotide sequence: TGTGCCAGCAGCTTATGGACAGGGGGCGCCGGGGCCAACGTCCTGACTTTC. Complete variable domain (other parts from reference TRBV5-4 and TRBJ2-6): ETGVTQSPTHLIKTRGQQVTLRCSSQSGHNTVSWYQQALGQGPQFIFQYYREEENGRGNFPPRFSGLQFPNYSSELNVNALELDDSALYLCASSLWTGGAGANVLTFGAGSRLTVL.

About this clone: Other DNA sequences within the sample encode an identical CDR3. The chain is built from TRBV7-2 and TRBJ1-1; D remains unclear. V shed 2 bases and J shed 4 bases, with 2 bases lying between them. Germline CDR1 and CDR2: SGHTA and FQGNSA. This CDR3 is built from 11 residues. CDR3 region: CASSLRTEAFF. CDR3 DNA: TGTGCCAGCAGCTTACGCACTGAAGCTTTCTTT.

This clone came up a few times. V is TRBV11-2 and J is TRBJ2-5, with 12 nucleotides matching TRBD2. The CDR3 covers 16 residues. CDR1 is SGHAT and CDR2 is FQNNGV in the germline V gene. V dropped 4 bases and J dropped 7; count of bases not matched to a gene: 10. The CDR3 sequence is CASSSTPLAGGWTQYF. The CDR3 nucleotides read TGTGCCAGCAGCTCTACCCCACTAGCGGGGGGTTGGACCCAGTACTTC.

This clone turned up a few times. The chain combines TRBV15 with TRBJ1-2; possibly TRBD1 for D (6 bases). The CDR3 length is 14 residues. Looked up from germline, CDR1 is LNHNV and CDR2 is YYDKDF (reference sequence). Trimming shortened V by 4 bases and J by 8 bases, and 17 bases separated the two germline ends. The CDR3 reads CATSTLEDRGGYTF. The CDR3 bases are TGTGCCACCAGCACCTTGGAGGACAGAGGAGGCTACACCTTC. Together with reference TRBV15 and TRBJ1-2, the CDR3 gives the full variable domain: DAMVIQNPRYQVTQFGKPVTLSCSQTLNHNVMYWYQQKSSQAPKLLFHYYDKDFNNEADTPDNFQSRRPNTSFCFLDIRSPGLGDTAMYLCATSTLEDRGGYTFGSGTRLTVV.

This clone has more than one count but fewer than ten. The gene calls are TRBV7-9 and TRBJ2-7; 10 positions agree with TRBD1. This CDR3 has 13 amino acids. From germline, CDR1 is SEHNR and CDR2 FQNEAQ (reference sequence). V shed 10 bases, J shed 9 bases, and the junction held 12 bases outside the gene matches. In DNA, the CDR3 is TGTGCCATACCGGGACAGGGGAGAAATGGGCAGTACTTC. Its translation is CAIPGQGRNGQYF.

V gene TRBV25-1 combines with J gene TRBJ1-4; TRBD1 aligns across 9 bases. With V trimmed by 3 bases and J by 7 bases, 6 bases remained unmatched. Germline assignment: CDR1 MGHDK and CDR2 SYGVNS. This CDR3 region has 15 residues. CDR3 in DNA: TGTGCCAGCAGTGATCCGGGACAGGGCGGTGAAAAACTGTTTTTT. Its translation is CASSDPGQGGEKLFF.

This clone was observed a handful of times. The V and J genes are TRBV18 and TRBJ2-1; possible D gene TRBD2, 6 bases. Per the germline V gene, CDR1 is KGHSH and CDR2 is LQKENI. The V and J ends lost 1 base and 3 bases respectively, with 10 bases between them. CDR3 length: 15 residues. CDR3 nucleotides: TGTGCCAGCTCACCACTAGCGGCTGGCTACAATGAGCAGTTCTTC. It is translated as CASSPLAAGYNEQFF.

The gene calls are TRBV10-3 and TRBJ2-5; D possibly corresponds to TRBD1 (6 bases). Trimming cost V 5 bases and J 3 bases, with 16 bases left between them. The CDR3 is 15 amino acids. Germline loops: CDR1 ENHRY, CDR2 SYGVKD. The DNA of the CDR3 is TGTGCCATCAGTCAGCCTACAGGGTCGGAAGAGACCCAGTACTTC. Its translation is CAISQPTGSEETQYF.

V usage is TRBV4-3 and J usage is TRBJ2-3, with 7 bases lining up with TRBD2. J gave up 5 bases and V 3 bases, and 8 bases lay outside the gene matches. This CDR3 region has 15 residues. Germline V lookup: CDR1 LGHNA, CDR2 YSLEER. The CDR3 DNA reads as TGCGCCAGCAGCCAGGGACTACCCGGGGGAGATACGCAGTATTTT. Its protein is CASSQGLPGGDTQYF.

CDR3 nucleotide sequence: TGTGCCAGCTCTAACAGGGTCTATGGCTACACCTTC. This gives the protein CASSNRVYGYTF. The V gene is TRBV9, the J gene TRBJ1-2; D is perhaps TRBD1 (6 bases). The CDR3 runs to 12 residues. The V end was cut by 7 bases, the J end by 4 bases, with 11 bases between. The germline gives CDR1 SGDLS, CDR2 YYNGEE.

The chain recombines TRBV2 with TRBJ2-2; D call uncertain. Trimming removed 5 bases at V and 6 bases at J, with 10 bases between. The V gene's germline CDR1 is SNHLY and CDR2 FYNNEI. The CDR3 has 13 amino acids. Here the CDR3 DNA reads TGTGCCAGCAGTTCCCGATGGCCCGGGGAGCTGTTTTTT. Protein product: CASSSRWPGELFF.

The chain is built from TRBV7-9 and TRBJ1-1, with D uncertain. In germline, CDR1 is SEHNR, CDR2 FQNEAQ (reference sequence). The CDR3 loop spans 13 amino acids. Trimming left V 7 bases short and J 8 bases short, with 17 bases between. The CDR3 region is CASNPGATREAFF. As DNA, the CDR3 is TGTGCCAGCAACCCTGGCGCGACCAGGGAAGCTTTCTTT.

J is TRBJ1-1 and V is TRBV5-1; D may be TRBD1 (5 bases). The CDR3 spans 13 residues. Germline-derived CDR1 and CDR2 are SGHRS and YFSETQ. Trimming stripped 6 bases from V and 6 bases from J, with 15 bases between. CDR3 DNA sequence: TGCGCCAGCACACTCTCCAGGGAGGCTGAAGCTTTCTTT. It codes for CASTLSREAEAFF. Full variable domain (outside the CDR3, taken from reference TRBV5-1 and TRBJ1-1): KAGVTQTPRYLIKTRGQQVTLSCSPISGHRSVSWYQQTPGQGLQFLFEYFSETQRNKGNFPGRFSGRQFSNSRSEMNVSTLELGDSALYLCASTLSREAEAFFGQGTRLTVV.

This clone was picked up a small number of times. This sequence joins TRBV28 and TRBJ2-7; D may be TRBD2 (5 bases). The germline V gene encodes CDR1 MDHEN and CDR2 SYDVKM. The CDR3 has 12 amino acids. Between the trimmed V and J ends, which lost 8 bases and 1 base, there was a span of 9 bases. The CDR3 sequence is CASGSKSYEQYF. The CDR3 nucleotides are TGTGCCAGCGGGAGTAAGTCCTACGAGCAGTACTTC.